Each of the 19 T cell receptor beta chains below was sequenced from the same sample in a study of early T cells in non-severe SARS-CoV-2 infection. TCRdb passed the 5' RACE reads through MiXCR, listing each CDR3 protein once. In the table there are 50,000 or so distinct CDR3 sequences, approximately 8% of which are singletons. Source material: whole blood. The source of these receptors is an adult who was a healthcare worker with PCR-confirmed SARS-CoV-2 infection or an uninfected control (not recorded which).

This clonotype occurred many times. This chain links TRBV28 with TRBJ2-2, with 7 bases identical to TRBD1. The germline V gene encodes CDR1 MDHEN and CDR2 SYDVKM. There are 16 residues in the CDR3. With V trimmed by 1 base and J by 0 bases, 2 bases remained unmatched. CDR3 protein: CASSLLQGANTGELFF. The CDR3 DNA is TGTGCCAGCAGTTTATTGCAGGGGGCGAACACCGGGGAGCTGTTTTTT. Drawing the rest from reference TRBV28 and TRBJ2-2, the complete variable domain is DVKVTQSSRYLVKRTGEKVFLECVQDMDHENMFWYRQDPGLGLRLIYFSYDVKMKEKGDIPEGYSVSREKKERFSLILESASTNQTSMYLCASSLLQGANTGELFFGEGSRLTVL.

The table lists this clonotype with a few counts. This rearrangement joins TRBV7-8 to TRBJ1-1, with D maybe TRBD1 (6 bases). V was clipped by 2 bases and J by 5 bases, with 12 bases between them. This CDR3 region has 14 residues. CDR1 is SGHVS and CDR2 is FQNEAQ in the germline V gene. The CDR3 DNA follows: TGTGCCAGCAGCTTATCTCAGGGGCGAACTGAAGCTTTCTTT. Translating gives CASSLSQGRTEAFF.

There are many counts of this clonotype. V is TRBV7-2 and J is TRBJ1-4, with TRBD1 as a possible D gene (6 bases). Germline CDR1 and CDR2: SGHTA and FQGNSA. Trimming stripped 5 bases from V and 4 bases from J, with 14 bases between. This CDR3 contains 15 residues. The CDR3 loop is CASSGRTAYNEKLFF. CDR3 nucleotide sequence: TGTGCCAGCAGCGGAAGGACAGCCTATAATGAAAAACTGTTTTTT.

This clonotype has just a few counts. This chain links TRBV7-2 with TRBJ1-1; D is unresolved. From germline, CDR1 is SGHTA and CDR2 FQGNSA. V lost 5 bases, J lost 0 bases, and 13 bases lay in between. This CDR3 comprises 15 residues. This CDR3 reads CASSTAESMNTEAFF. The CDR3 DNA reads TGTGCCAGCAGCACCGCAGAAAGCATGAACACTGAAGCTTTCTTT.

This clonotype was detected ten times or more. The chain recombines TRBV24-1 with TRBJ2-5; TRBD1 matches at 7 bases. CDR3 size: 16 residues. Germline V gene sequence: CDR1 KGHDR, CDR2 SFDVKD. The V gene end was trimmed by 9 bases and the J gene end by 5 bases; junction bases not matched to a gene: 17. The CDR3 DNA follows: TGTGCCACCGGCGCCCGACGACAGGGATACGGGGAGACCCAGTACTTC. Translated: CATGARRQGYGETQYF.

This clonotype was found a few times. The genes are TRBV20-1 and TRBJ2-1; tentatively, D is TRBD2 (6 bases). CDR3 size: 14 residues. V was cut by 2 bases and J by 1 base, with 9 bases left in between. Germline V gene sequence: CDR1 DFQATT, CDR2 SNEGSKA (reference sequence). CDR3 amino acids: CSARLRGSYNEQFF. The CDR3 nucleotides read TGCAGTGCTAGATTACGGGGGTCCTACAATGAGCAGTTCTTC.

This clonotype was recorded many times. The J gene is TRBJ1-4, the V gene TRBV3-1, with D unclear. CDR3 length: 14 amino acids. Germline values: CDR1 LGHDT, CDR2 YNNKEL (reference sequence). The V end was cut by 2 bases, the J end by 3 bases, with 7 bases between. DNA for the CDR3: TGTGCCAGCAGCCAACAGTCACCTAATGAAAAACTGTTTTTT. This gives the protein CASSQQSPNEKLFF.

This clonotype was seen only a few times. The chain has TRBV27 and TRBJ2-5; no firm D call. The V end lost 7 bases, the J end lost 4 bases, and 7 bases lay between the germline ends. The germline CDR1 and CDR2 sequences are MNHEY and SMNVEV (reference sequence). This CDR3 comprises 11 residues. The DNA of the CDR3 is TGTGCCAGCACCCGAGGAGAGACCCAGTACTTC. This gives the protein CASTRGETQYF.

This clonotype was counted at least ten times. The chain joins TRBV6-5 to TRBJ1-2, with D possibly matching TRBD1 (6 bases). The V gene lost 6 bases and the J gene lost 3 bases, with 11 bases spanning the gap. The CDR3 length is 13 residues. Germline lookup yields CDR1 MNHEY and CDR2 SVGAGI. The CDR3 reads CASSQDRDYGYTF. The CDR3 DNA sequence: TGTGCCAGCAGCCAGGACAGAGACTATGGCTACACCTTC.

The CDR3 here is CASSYSGHKGELFF. DNA of the CDR3: TGTGCCAGCAGTTACTCCGGGCATAAAGGGGAGCTGTTTTTT. The V call is TRBV6-5, the J call TRBJ2-2; unclear D gene. The CDR3 covers 14 residues. Trimming removed 0 bases from V and 8 bases from J, with 10 bases in between. The germline V gene encodes CDR1 MNHEY and CDR2 SVGAGI.

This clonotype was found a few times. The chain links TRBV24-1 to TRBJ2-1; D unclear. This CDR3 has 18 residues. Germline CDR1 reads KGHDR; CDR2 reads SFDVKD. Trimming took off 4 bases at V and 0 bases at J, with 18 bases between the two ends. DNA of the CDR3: TGTGCCACCAGTGACCAAGGACGCAGCAAGTCCTCCTACAATGAGCAGTTCTTC. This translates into CATSDQGRSKSSYNEQFF.

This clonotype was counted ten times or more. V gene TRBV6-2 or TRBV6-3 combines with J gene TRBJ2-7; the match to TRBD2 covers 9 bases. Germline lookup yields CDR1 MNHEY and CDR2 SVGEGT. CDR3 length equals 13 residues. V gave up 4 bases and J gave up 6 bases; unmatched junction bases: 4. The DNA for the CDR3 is TGTGCCAGCAGTTCGGGACTAGCCCCCGAGCAGTACTTC. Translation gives CASSSGLAPEQYF.

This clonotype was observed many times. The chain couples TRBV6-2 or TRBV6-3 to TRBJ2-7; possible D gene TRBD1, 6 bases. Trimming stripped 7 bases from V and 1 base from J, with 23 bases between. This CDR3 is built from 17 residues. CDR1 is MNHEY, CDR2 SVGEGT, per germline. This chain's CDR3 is CASTPSRDKGKSYEQYF. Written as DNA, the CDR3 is TGTGCCAGCACTCCTTCCCGGGACAAGGGTAAATCCTACGAGCAGTACTTC.

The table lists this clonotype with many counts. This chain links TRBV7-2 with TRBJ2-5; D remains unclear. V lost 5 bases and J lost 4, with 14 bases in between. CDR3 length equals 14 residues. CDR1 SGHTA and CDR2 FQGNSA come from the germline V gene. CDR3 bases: TGTGCCAGCAGCCCTCCCCTGGGCTTAGAGACCCAGTACTTC. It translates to CASSPPLGLETQYF. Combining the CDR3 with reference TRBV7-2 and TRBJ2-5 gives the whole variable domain GAGVSQSPSNKVTEKGKDVELRCDPISGHTALYWYRQSLGQGLEFLIYFQGNSAPDKSGLPSDRFSAERTGGSVSTLTIQRTQQEDSAVYLCASSPPLGLETQYFGPGTRLLVL.

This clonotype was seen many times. The CDR3 loop reads CASSLAGGQETQYF. For the CDR3, the DNA is TGTGCCAGCAGCTTAGCGGGAGGGCAAGAGACCCAGTACTTC. The chain joins TRBV7-6 to TRBJ2-5; 7 bases are a match to TRBD2. J lost 2 bases, V lost 0 bases, and 0 bases had no gene match. CDR3 length: 14 amino acids. The V gene's germline CDR1 is SGHVS and CDR2 FNYEAQ.

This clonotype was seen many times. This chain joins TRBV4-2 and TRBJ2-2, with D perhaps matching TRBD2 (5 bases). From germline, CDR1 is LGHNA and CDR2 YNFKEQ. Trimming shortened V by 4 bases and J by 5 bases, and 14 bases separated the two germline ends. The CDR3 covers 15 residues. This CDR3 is CASSPDLTGTGELFF. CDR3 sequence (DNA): TGTGCCAGCAGCCCGGACCTAACGGGGACCGGGGAGCTGTTTTTT.

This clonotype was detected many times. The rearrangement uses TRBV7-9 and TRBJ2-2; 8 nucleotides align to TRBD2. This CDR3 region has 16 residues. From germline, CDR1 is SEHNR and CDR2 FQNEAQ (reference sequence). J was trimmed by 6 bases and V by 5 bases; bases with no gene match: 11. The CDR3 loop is CASSGTSGPGSGELFF. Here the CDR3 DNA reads TGTGCCAGCAGCGGAACTAGCGGCCCTGGGTCCGGGGAGCTGTTTTTT.

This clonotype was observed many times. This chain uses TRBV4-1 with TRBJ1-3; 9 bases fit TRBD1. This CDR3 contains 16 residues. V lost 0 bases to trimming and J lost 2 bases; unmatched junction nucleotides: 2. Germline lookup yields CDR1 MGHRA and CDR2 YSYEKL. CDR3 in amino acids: CASSQEGDRAGNTIYF. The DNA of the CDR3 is TGCGCCAGCAGCCAAGAGGGGGACAGGGCTGGAAACACCATATATTTT.

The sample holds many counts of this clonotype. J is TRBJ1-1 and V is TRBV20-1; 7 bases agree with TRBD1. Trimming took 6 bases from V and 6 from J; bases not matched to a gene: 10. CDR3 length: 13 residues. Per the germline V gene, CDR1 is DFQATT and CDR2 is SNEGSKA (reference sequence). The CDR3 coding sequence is TGCAGTGCGGAACGACAGGGAGTTTCTGAAGCTTTCTTT. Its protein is CSAERQGVSEAFF.